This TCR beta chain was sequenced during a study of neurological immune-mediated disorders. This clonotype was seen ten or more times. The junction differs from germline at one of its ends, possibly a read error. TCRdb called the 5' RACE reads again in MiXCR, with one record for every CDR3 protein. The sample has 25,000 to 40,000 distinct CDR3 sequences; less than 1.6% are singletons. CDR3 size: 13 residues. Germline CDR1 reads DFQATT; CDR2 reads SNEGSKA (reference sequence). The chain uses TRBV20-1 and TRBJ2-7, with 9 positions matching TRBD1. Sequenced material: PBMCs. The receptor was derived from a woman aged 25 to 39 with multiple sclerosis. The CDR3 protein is CSVLGQGILRGDF. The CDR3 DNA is TGCAGTGTCCTGGGACAGGGCATCCTACGAGGGGACTTC.